One and the same sample provided the 22 T cell receptor beta chains below, sequenced in a study of T cells in Graves' hyperthyroidism and ophthalmopathy. Amplification of TCR beta CDR3 regions used RNA as the template. The study used the HTBI primer set for a first-round RT-PCR of the TCR CDR3. TCRdb reprocessed the multiplex PCR reads with MiXCR, giving one entry per CDR3 protein. Among under 500,000 distinct CDR3 sequences listed, roughly 13% were seen once. Sequencing input: blood. The source is a man aged 45-65 years with Graves' ophthalmopathy.

This clonotype was observed at least ten times. The rearrangement joins TRBV3-1 to TRBJ2-2; possibly TRBD1 or TRBD2 for D (5 bases each). Trimming left V 3 bases short and J 7 bases short, with 15 bases between. Germline CDR1 and CDR2: LGHDT and YNNKEL (reference sequence). CDR3 length: 15 amino acids. The CDR3 bases are TGTGCCAGCAGCCAGGGACCACCCCGCCACGGGGAGCTGTTTTTT. Amino acids: CASSQGPPRHGELFF. Full variable domain (outside the CDR3, taken from reference TRBV3-1 and TRBJ2-2): DTAVSQTPKYLVTQMGNDKSIKCEQNLGHDTMYWYKQDSKKFLKIMFSYNNKELIINETVPNRFSPKSPDKAHLNLHINSLELGDSAVYFCASSQGPPRHGELFFGEGSRLTVL.

Note on this clonotype: With a much larger clone just one base away, this may be a read error. The rearrangement uses TRBV3-1 and TRBJ2-3; a weak D match, TRBD1 (6 bases). The germline CDR1 and CDR2 sequences are LGHDT and YNNKEL (reference sequence). The CDR3 totals 15 residues. The CDR3 sequence is CASSQNRASTGTQYF. CDR3 coding DNA: TGTGCCAGCAGCCAAAACAGGGCTAGCACAGGTACGCAGTATTTT.

Only a few counts were recorded for this clonotype. V usage is TRBV2 and J usage is TRBJ1-2; no definite D call. Trimming took 5 bases from V and 6 from J, leaving 13 bases between them. This CDR3 spans 13 amino acids. Germline V gene sequence: CDR1 SNHLY, CDR2 FYNNEI. CDR3 in DNA: TGTGCCAGCAGTAGAAGGGTTACGCATGGCTACACCTTC. Translating gives CASSRRVTHGYTF.

This clonotype was observed many times. The gene calls are TRBV11-1 and TRBJ2-2; 11 bases align to TRBD2. The trim removed 4 bases at V and 6 bases at J, leaving 13 bases unmatched. Germline V gene data show CDR1 as SGHAT and CDR2 as FQDESV (reference sequence). This CDR3 is built from 18 residues. The CDR3 protein is CASSSPTSGISRAGELFF. The CDR3 DNA follows: TGTGCCAGCAGCTCTCCGACTAGCGGGATTTCTCGGGCCGGGGAGCTGTTTTTT.

This clonotype was seen a single time. V usage is TRBV2 and J usage is TRBJ2-1; 7 bases are a match to TRBD2. The J call is doubtful: the DNA matches TRBJ2-7 better. The CDR3 totals 17 residues. The germline gives CDR1 SNHLY, CDR2 FYNNEI. The CDR3 DNA reads as TGTGCCAGCAGCAGGCGGGGGACCCAGAGCTCCTACAACGAGCAGTACTTC. Its protein product is CASSRRGTQSSYNEQYF.

V gene TRBV6-1 combines with J gene TRBJ2-2; TRBD2 is a possible D gene (6 bases). Germline values: CDR1 MNHNS, CDR2 SASEGT. V lost 2 bases to trimming and J lost 5 bases, with 9 bases between them. The CDR3 extends over 14 amino acids. CDR3 amino acids: CASSELRGTGELFF. CDR3 sequence (DNA): TGTGCCAGCAGTGAACTACGGGGGACCGGGGAGCTGTTTTTT.

This clonotype was recorded many times. The chain couples TRBV18 to TRBJ2-7, with TRBD1 as a possible D gene (5 bases). Germline CDR1 reads KGHSH; CDR2 reads LQKENI. Trimming took off 6 bases at V and 4 bases at J, with 13 bases between the two ends. The CDR3 has 13 amino acids. The CDR3 spells CASSQKTDYEQYF. CDR3 coding DNA: TGTGCCAGCTCTCAAAAGACAGATTACGAGCAGTACTTC.

This clonotype was detected ten times or more. V and J are TRBV30 and TRBJ2-7, with a tentative D call TRBD1 (5 bases). The CDR3 runs to 13 residues. The germline V gene encodes CDR1 GTSNPN and CDR2 SVGIG (reference sequence). Trimming shortened V by 0 bases and J by 1 base, and 7 bases separated the two germline ends. In nucleotides, the CDR3 is TGTGCCTGGAGTGTTGCAGGGTCCTACGAGCAGTACTTC. Amino acids: CAWSVAGSYEQYF.

This chain uses TRBV10-3 with TRBJ2-3; TRBD1 aligns across 7 bases. CDR1 and CDR2 from the germline V gene are ENHRY and SYGVKD. The CDR3 sequence is 14 residues long. V was pared by 6 bases and J by 2 bases, with 5 bases of the junction left unmatched. CDR3 sequence: CAIRVGQYTDTQYF. The CDR3 DNA is TGTGCCATCAGGGTGGGACAGTACACAGATACGCAGTATTTT.

In this sample, this clonotype turned up many times. Compared with germline, one end of the junction differs, possibly owing to a read error. J is TRBJ2-3 and V is TRBV19, with a weak D call TRBD2 (5 bases). The CDR3 has 15 residues. Germline V CDR1 and CDR2: LNHDA, SQIVND (reference sequence). CDR3 sequence reads: CASSMMGAPTDTQYF. DNA of the CDR3: TGTGCCAGCAGTATGATGGGAGCGCCCACAGATACGCAGTATTTT.

This clonotype was counted at least ten times. The genes are TRBV5-1 and TRBJ2-1, with 8 bases fitting TRBD2. Germline-derived CDR1 and CDR2 are SGHRS and YFSETQ. V lost 4 bases to trimming and J lost 3 bases; unmatched junction nucleotides: 6. The CDR3 extends over 15 amino acids. The CDR3 DNA reads TGCGCCAGCAGCCCGACTAGCGATCTCTACAATGAGCAGTTCTTC. This encodes CASSPTSDLYNEQFF.

The chain links TRBV5-1 to TRBJ2-1; weak D call: TRBD2 (6 bases). Per germline, CDR1 SGHRS and CDR2 YFSETQ. Trimming pared 0 bases from V and 7 bases from J, leaving 17 bases between. The length of the CDR3 is 16 residues. This CDR3 reads CASSLAVTSRSNEQFF. DNA for the CDR3: TGCGCCAGCAGCTTGGCCGTGACTAGTAGGTCGAATGAGCAGTTCTTC.

The chain uses TRBV7-9 and TRBJ2-7, with 8 bases matching TRBD1. Germline CDR1 is SEHNR and CDR2 is FQNEAQ (reference sequence). V lost 5 bases to trimming and J lost 3 bases; unmatched junction nucleotides: 6. CDR3 length equals 14 residues. For the CDR3, the DNA is TGTGCCAGCAGCAGGACAGGGCTGAGCTACGAGCAGTACTTC. Translated: CASSRTGLSYEQYF. The whole variable domain, remainder taken from reference TRBV7-9 and TRBJ2-7, is DTGVSQNPRHKITKRGQNVTFRCDPISEHNRLYWYRQTLGQGPEFLTYFQNEAQLEKSRLLSDRFSAERPKGSFSTLEIQRTEQGDSAMYLCASSRTGLSYEQYFGPGTRLTVT.

The V gene is TRBV14, the J gene TRBJ2-7, with 10 bases aligning to TRBD2. J gave up 3 bases and V 4 bases, and 9 bases lay outside the gene matches. This CDR3 comprises 16 residues. Per the germline V gene, CDR1 is SGHDN and CDR2 is FVKESK. The CDR3 here is CASSPRGLAAIYEQYF. The CDR3 DNA reads TGTGCCAGCAGCCCACGTGGACTAGCGGCAATCTACGAGCAGTACTTC.

This clonotype has a count of ten or more. The V and J genes are TRBV12-3 or TRBV12-4 and TRBJ2-7, with 10 bases identical to TRBD2. V was pared by 5 bases and J by 5 bases, with 9 bases of the junction left unmatched. This CDR3 has 15 residues. CDR3 sequence reads: CASSPRLAGVHEQYF. CDR3 bases: TGTGCCAGCAGTCCAAGGCTAGCGGGAGTTCACGAGCAGTACTTC.

This clonotype was detected many times. This CDR3 reads CASSPTTRTGFPGYEQYF. Here the CDR3 DNA reads TGTGCCAGCAGCCCCACGACCCGGACAGGGTTCCCCGGTTACGAGCAGTACTTC. The chain joins TRBV11-2 to TRBJ2-7; 8 bases map to TRBD1. This CDR3 region has 18 residues. V gave up 5 bases and J gave up 4 bases; unmatched junction bases: 19. CDR1 and CDR2 (germline): SGHAT, FQNNGV.

The chain links TRBV20-1 to TRBJ2-2; 9 bases line up with TRBD1. Looked up from germline, CDR1 is DFQATT and CDR2 is SNEGSKA (reference sequence). The CDR3 spans 14 residues. V lost 5 bases and J lost 4; bases outside the gene matches: 5. The CDR3 nucleotides read TGCAGTGCTGTCGACAGGGGGGCCACCGGGGAGCTGTTTTTT. Amino acids: CSAVDRGATGELFF.

This clonotype was picked up many times. The chain combines TRBV5-1 with TRBJ2-7, with TRBD2 as a possible D gene (6 bases). Germline lookup yields CDR1 SGHRS and CDR2 YFSETQ. V lost 3 bases to trimming and J lost 0 bases, with 13 bases between them. The CDR3 loop spans 15 amino acids. CDR3 nucleotides: TGCGCCAGCAGCTGGGGTGACGGGAGCTCCTACGAGCAGTACTTC. It codes for CASSWGDGSSYEQYF.

There are many counts of this clonotype. The chain recombines TRBV11-2 with TRBJ2-2, with a tentative D call TRBD2 (5 bases). The CDR3 loop spans 15 amino acids. The V end lost 5 bases, the J end lost 0 bases, and 10 bases lay between the germline ends. The V gene's germline CDR1 is SGHAT and CDR2 FQNNGV. The CDR3 DNA sequence: TGTGCCAGCAGCAGAAGCGGAGCGAACACCGGGGAGCTGTTTTTT. Amino acids: CASSRSGANTGELFF.

This rearrangement joins TRBV19 to TRBJ1-2, with D perhaps matching TRBD1 (5 bases). The V and J ends lost 3 bases and 4 bases respectively, with 12 bases between them. CDR3 length: 14 residues. Germline CDR1 LNHDA, CDR2 SQIVND (reference sequence). This CDR3 reads CASSMEAGGYGYTF. As DNA, the CDR3 is TGTGCCAGTAGTATGGAGGCTGGGGGCTATGGCTACACCTTC. The full variable domain, in which reference TRBV19 and TRBJ1-2 provide the parts outside the CDR3, is DGGITQSPKYLFRKEGQNVTLSCEQNLNHDAMYWYRQDPGQGLRLIYYSQIVNDFQKGDIAEGYSVSREKKESFPLTVTSAQKNPTAFYLCASSMEAGGYGYTFGSGTRLTVV.

This clonotype was picked up one time. The rearrangement uses TRBV30 and TRBJ1-2; 10 nucleotides align to TRBD1. The CDR3 runs to 15 residues. The V and J ends lost 5 bases and 0 bases, in that order; junction bases with no gene match: 6. CDR1 and CDR2 from the germline V gene are GTSNPN and SVGIG (reference sequence). CDR3 nucleotide sequence: TGTGCCTGGGGGAGACAGGGGGCAACTAACTATGGCTACACCTTC. The encoded protein is CAWGRQGATNYGYTF.

This clonotype has at least ten counts. The chain combines TRBV30 with TRBJ1-2, with TRBD1 matching 7 bases. Germline-derived CDR1 and CDR2 are GTSNPN and SVGIG (reference sequence). The junction had 8 bases not matched to a gene; V was cut back by 2 bases and J by 5 bases. This CDR3 is built from 14 residues. As DNA, the CDR3 is TGTGCCTGGAGTAGTAGAGGGGGCGGATATGGCTACACCTTC. Translated: CAWSSRGGGYGYTF. The complete variable domain, with remaining parts taken from reference TRBV30 and TRBJ1-2, reads SQTIHQWPATLVQPVGSPLSLECTVEGTSNPNLYWYRQAAGRGLQLLFYSVGIGQISSEVPQNLSASRPQDRQFILSSKKLLLSDSGFYLCAWSSRGGGYGYTFGSGTRLTVV.